These T cell receptor beta chains were read from a single sample in a study of T-cell reconstitution after alpha-beta-depleted transplantation in children. TCRdb fed the PCR reads into MiXCR, producing one record per CDR3 protein. The sample has 700,000 or so distinct CDR3 sequences; around 13% are singletons. The starting material was PBMCs, obtained before TCRalphabeta/CD19-depleted stem cell transplant. These receptors originate from a girl aged 2 to 10 with congenital amegakaryocytic thrombocytopenia, due to receive a stem cell transplant. Each CDR3 is given with its conserved first and last residue. The order of the fields is CDR3 length, V gene, CDR3 protein.

len: 16; v_gene: TRBV5-1; CDR3aa: CASSLGGGIAAETQYF
len: 14; v_gene: TRBV7-2; CDR3aa: CASSDSLGGDTQYF
len: 14; v_gene: TRBV7-9; CDR3aa: CASRPTTSSGELFF
len: 12; v_gene: TRBV20-1; CDR3aa: CSAGRSVYEQYF
len: 14; v_gene: TRBV6-5; CDR3aa: CASSYSRDTHEQYF
len: 15; v_gene: TRBV10-3; CDR3aa: CAISLAKGTQETQYF
len: 17; v_gene: TRBV25-1; CDR3aa: CASSEWGRKATNEKLFF
len: 13; v_gene: TRBV7-2; CDR3aa: CASSLTQVYEQYF
len: 14; v_gene: TRBV19; CDR3aa: CASSMRSQNSPLHF
len: 14; v_gene: TRBV5-1; CDR3aa: CASSTGPSSYEQYF
len: 12; v_gene: TRBV30; CDR3aa: CAWRGTNTEAFF
len: 16; v_gene: TRBV20-1; CDR3aa: CSAPMISSGGFSEQFF
len: 14; v_gene: TRBV20-1; CDR3aa: CSASGTGLSGELFF
len: 14; v_gene: TRBV20-1; CDR3aa: CSATPDRATDTQYF
len: 14; v_gene: TRBV12-3/TRBV12-4; CDR3aa: CASNLAPYANEQFF
len: 17; v_gene: TRBV7-8; CDR3aa: CASSVRTGTQAKNIQYF
len: 13; v_gene: TRBV24-1; CDR3aa: CATSGRTDYEQYF
len: 12; v_gene: TRBV9; CDR3aa: CASSRQGDTQYF
len: 15; v_gene: TRBV5-1; CDR3aa: CASSLGLPVYNEQFF
len: 17; v_gene: TRBV21-1; CDR3aa: CASSKAAGGAGNQPQHF
len: 16; v_gene: TRBV7-6; CDR3aa: CASSRDISSGANVLTF
len: 15; v_gene: TRBV3-1; CDR3aa: CASSPRDRGLHEQYF